The rows below give T cell receptor beta chains drawn from one sample of a study of sequential checkpoint blockade in melanoma. Profiling relied on immunoSEQ multiplex PCR, and the TCRdb table lists in-frame clones only, not all of them. The repertoire consists of 5,700 or so clones, with roughly 55% occurring once and the leading ten covering roughly two fifths. The sequencing here drew on CD8+ T cells sorted from blood (inferred from file names), taken from a patient given nivolumab and ipilimumab in sequence. The receptors were sampled from a human donor with melanoma. The conserved cysteine and the conserved F or W are not part of the CDR3 here. The order of the fields is V gene, CDR3 protein.

V gene: TRBV7-9; CDR3 protein: ASSSTWGGDQPQH
V gene: TRBV6-4; CDR3 protein: ASSDSSGDYNEQF
V gene: TRBV9; CDR3 protein: ASSPWDSRNTEAF
V gene: TRBV11-2; CDR3 protein: ASSLGRVNTEAF
V gene: TRBV11-1; CDR3 protein: ASSHTGAEAF
V gene: TRBV6-5; CDR3 protein: ASSLTGRGTYEQY
V gene: TRBV28; CDR3 protein: ASSLFGQGPH
V gene: TRBV5-6; CDR3 protein: ASSLGSSPEQF
V gene: TRBV18; CDR3 protein: ASSPPGLRQGDSPLH
V gene: TRBV5-6; CDR3 protein: ASSSGTSSRNEQF
V gene: TRBV6-1; CDR3 protein: ASSETGGSGETQY
V gene: TRBV19; CDR3 protein: ASSLRVGVKNTEAF
V gene: TRBV5-1; CDR3 protein: ASSLYRDEAF
V gene: TRBV27; CDR3 protein: ASSSGTGHYGYT
V gene: TRBV10-1; CDR3 protein: ASSEGRNPYEQY
V gene: TRBV7-9; CDR3 protein: ASSTPTGEQLEQY
V gene: TRBV4-1; CDR3 protein: ASSPGLAAYEQY
V gene: TRBV5-4; CDR3 protein: ASSPGQGAGETQY
V gene: TRBV9; CDR3 protein: ASSPGDMGWYNEQF
V gene: TRBV7-8; CDR3 protein: ASSPRDMNTEAF
V gene: TRBV25-1; CDR3 protein: ASRGQGLYYGYT
V gene: TRBV9; CDR3 protein: ASSVSGNEQF